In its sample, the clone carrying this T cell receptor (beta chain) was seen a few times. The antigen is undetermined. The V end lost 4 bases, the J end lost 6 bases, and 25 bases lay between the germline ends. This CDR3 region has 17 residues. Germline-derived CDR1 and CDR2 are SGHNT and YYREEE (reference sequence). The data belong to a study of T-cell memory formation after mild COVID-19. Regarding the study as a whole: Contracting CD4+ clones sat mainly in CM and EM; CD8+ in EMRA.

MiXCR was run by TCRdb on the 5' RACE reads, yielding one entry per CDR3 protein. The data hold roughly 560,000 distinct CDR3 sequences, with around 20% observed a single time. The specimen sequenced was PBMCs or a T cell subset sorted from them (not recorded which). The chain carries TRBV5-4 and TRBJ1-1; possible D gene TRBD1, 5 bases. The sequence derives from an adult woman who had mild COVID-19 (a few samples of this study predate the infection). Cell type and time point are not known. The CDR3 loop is CASSPGGAGHGEAEAFF. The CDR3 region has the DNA TGTGCCAGCAGCCCTGGAGGGGCAGGTCACGGGGAAGCTGAAGCTTTCTTT. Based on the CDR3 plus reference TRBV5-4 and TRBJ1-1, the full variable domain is ETGVTQSPTHLIKTRGQQVTLRCSSQSGHNTVSWYQQALGQGPQFIFQYYREEENGRGNFPPRFSGLQFPNYSSELNVNALELDDSALYLCASSPGGAGHGEAEAFFGQGTRLTVV.